A single count supports the clone carrying this T cell receptor (beta chain). Its specificity is unknown. With a J-beta primer mix and a sample-barcoded 5' primer, a second PCR ran about 7 to 11 cycles. From the 5' RACE reads, TCRdb called clonotypes with MiXCR, one entry per CDR3 protein. The profile shows roughly 700,000 distinct CDR3 sequences, roughly 30% of them singletons. The entry originates in a study of blood T cells in healthy people across ages. V was cut by 1 base and J by 2 bases, with 14 bases left in between. Germline lookup yields CDR1 LGHDT and CDR2 YNNKEL (reference sequence). This CDR3 region has 16 residues. Russia was home to the donors, healthy Caucasian individuals aged roughly 6 to 95. At least 6.5 million PBMCs were isolated per sample. Findings of the study overall: Percentage of naive T cells showed a strong correlation with TCR beta diversity.

The receptor was isolated from a woman aged 80 or over in good health. The sequencing input was blood. The V gene is TRBV3-1, the J gene TRBJ1-2; the D gene is possibly TRBD1 (5 bases). In DNA form, the CDR3 reads TGTGCCAGCAGCCAAGTTCCAGAGGGGCAAAACTATGGCTACACCTTC. Translating it yields CASSQVPEGQNYGYTF. The full variable domain, its missing parts supplied by reference TRBV3-1 and TRBJ1-2, is DTAVSQTPKYLVTQMGNDKSIKCEQNLGHDTMYWYKQDSKKFLKIMFSYNNKELIINETVPNRFSPKSPDKAHLNLHINSLELGDSAVYFCASSQVPEGQNYGYTFGSGTRLTVV.